This is a list of T cell receptor beta chains from one sample in a study of T cell responses to AZD1222 COVID-19 vaccine. Assay used: immunoSEQ multiplex PCR; TCRdb lists only in-frame clones, some missing. The table shows some 150,000 clones, with approximately 91% occurring only once. The sample consisted of peripheral blood, taken 28 days after the second AZD1222 dose. The receptors here all came from an adult who received the AZD1222 COVID-19 vaccine. CDR3s include the opening cysteine and the closing phenylalanine or tryptophan. Each record gives: CDR3 DNA, CDR3 protein, J gene, V gene, clone size, D gene. D genes are given only for firm matches. Only part of the rows carry a size: once, few, many, or a class if the clone is expanded.

TGTGCCACCAGCAGAGAAGGAAAAGCGCACTCTGGAAACACCATATATTTT,CATSREGKAHSGNTIYF,TRBJ1-3,TRBV15,-,-
TGTGCCAGCAGTCTAGAGGAAGGGCTGGGCACTGAAGCTTTCTTT,CASSLEEGLGTEAFF,TRBJ1-1,TRBV6-5,-,-
TGTGCCAGCAGCTTACCCGCTAACACCATATATTTT,CASSLPANTIYF,TRBJ1-3,TRBV28,-,-
TGTGCCACCAGGACAGGCCGAAATCAGCCCCAGCATTTT,CATRTGRNQPQHF,TRBJ1-5,TRBV27,few,TRBD1
TGTGCCAGCAGTGAGGGGGAAGCTAACTATGGCTACACCTTC,CASSEGEANYGYTF,TRBJ1-2,TRBV2,-,-
TGTGCCAGCAGCGTACTAGGCTACGAGCAGTACTTC,CASSVLGYEQYF,TRBJ2-7,TRBV6-5,-,-
TGCGCCAGCAGCTTGGTAGCAGGGAACCACGAGCAGTACTTC,CASSLVAGNHEQYF,TRBJ2-7,TRBV5-1,-,-
TGTGCCAGTAGCGTGCCAGCGGGGTGGTCCTACAATGAGCAGTTCTTC,CASSVPAGWSYNEQFF,TRBJ2-1,TRBV19,-,TRBD2
TGTGCCAGCAGTTTACGACTAGCGGCATCAAATGAGCAGTTCTTC,CASSLRLAASNEQFF,TRBJ2-1,TRBV6-5,-,TRBD2
TGCGCCAGCAGCTTGAGTCTCAATCAGCCCCAGCATTTT,CASSLSLNQPQHF,TRBJ1-5,TRBV5-1,-,-
TGTGCCATCAGTGGGACAGGGAAGGGTGGCTACACCTTC,CAISGTGKGGYTF,TRBJ1-2,TRBV10-3,-,TRBD1
TGCGCCAGCAGCTTGGAGGTCCGGGTGAACACCGGGGAGCTGTTTTTT,CASSLEVRVNTGELFF,TRBJ2-2,TRBV5-1,-,-
TGTGCCGCAGGCTTGGGGGCAGACACTGAAGCTTTCTTT,CAAGLGADTEAFF,TRBJ1-1,TRBV10-3,-,-
TGTGCCAGCAGCCCGACAGGGGCCCGGGCAGATACGCAGTATTTT,CASSPTGARADTQYF,TRBJ2-3,TRBV9,-,TRBD1
TGTGCCAGCAGCAGAAAGGGACTAGCGGAAAACTACGAGCAGTACTTC,CASSRKGLAENYEQYF,TRBJ2-7,TRBV21-1,-,-
TGTGCCAGCAGTGTATGGGTACTCCGACGGGAAATATCTTCACCCCTCCACTTT,CASSVWVLRREISSPLHF,TRBJ1-6,TRBV2,-,-
TGTGCCAGCAGCTTGGCCGGAGGGGGGGTCGTCAGCTACACCTTC,CASSLAGGGVVSYTF,TRBJ1-2,TRBV5-6,-,-
TGTGCCAGCAGCTCCGGGGACAGCACAGATACGCAGTATTTT,CASSSGDSTDTQYF,TRBJ2-3,TRBV7-3,-,-
TGTGCCAGCAGCGTATATTCAGCGGGGGGCTACGAGCAGTACTTC,CASSVYSAGGYEQYF,TRBJ2-7,TRBV9,-,TRBD2
TGTGCCAGCAGCCAAGATTGGGGCGGGGTCCGCCAAGAGACCCAGTACTTC,CASSQDWGGVRQETQYF,TRBJ2-5,TRBV3-1/TRBV3-2,-,-
TGTGCCAGCAGTGCAACCGGGACGCTTTATGGCTACACCTTC,CASSATGTLYGYTF,TRBJ1-2,TRBV25-1,-,-
TGTGCCAGCAGCCTGGGGGACAACTACAATGAGCAGTTCTTC,CASSLGDNYNEQFF,TRBJ2-1,TRBV9,-,-
TGTGCCAGCAGCCCTGGGACAGCCCCGAGGGATGGCTACACCTTC,CASSPGTAPRDGYTF,TRBJ1-2,TRBV7-9,once,TRBD1
TGTGCCAGCATCGGCTTTGGGACCCTGCGGGAAAAACTGTTTTTT,CASIGFGTLREKLFF,TRBJ1-4,TRBV6-5,-,-
TGTGCCAGCAGCCGCCGGACAGGAAGCTTCGATGAGCAGTTCTTC,CASSRRTGSFDEQFF,TRBJ2-1,TRBV7-9,once,TRBD1
TGTGCCAGCAGCTTAGCATATGGCTACACCTTC,CASSLAYGYTF,TRBJ1-2,TRBV7-9,-,-
TGTGCCAGCAGCCTCGGACAGGGGAGGAATGGCTACACCTTC,CASSLGQGRNGYTF,TRBJ1-2,TRBV5-6,-,TRBD1
TGCAGCGCGTCCCAAACGGGGGGGGCTGGTAATGAAAAACTGTTTTTT,CSASQTGGAGNEKLFF,TRBJ1-4,TRBV29-1,-,-